The sequence of this T cell receptor (beta chain) was determined in a study of T-cell memory formation after mild COVID-19. General study results and limits: Within pre-infection memory, some responding clones were found, suggesting cross-reactive memory joined.

TCRdb re-derived calls from the 5' RACE reads in MiXCR, one entry per CDR3 protein. The data hold about 110,000 distinct CDR3 sequences, with about a fifth observed a single time. The CDR3 runs to 16 residues. Germline trimming cut 9 bases from V and 0 bases from J; bases unmatched to any gene: 6. Germline-derived CDR1 and CDR2 are ENHRY and SYGVKD. Comments on this clonotype: Its antigen is currently unknown.

The sample taken for sequencing was PBMCs or a T cell subset sorted from them (not recorded which). This chain links TRBV10-3 with TRBJ2-1; 12 bases map to TRBD2. The sequence was collected from a man between 18 and 35 years old who had mild COVID-19 (a few samples of this study predate the infection). Cell type and time point are not known. The CDR3 coding sequence is TGTGCCATTAGGACTAGCGGGGCCAGCTCCTACAATGAGCAGTTCTTC. Its translation is CAIRTSGASSYNEQFF.